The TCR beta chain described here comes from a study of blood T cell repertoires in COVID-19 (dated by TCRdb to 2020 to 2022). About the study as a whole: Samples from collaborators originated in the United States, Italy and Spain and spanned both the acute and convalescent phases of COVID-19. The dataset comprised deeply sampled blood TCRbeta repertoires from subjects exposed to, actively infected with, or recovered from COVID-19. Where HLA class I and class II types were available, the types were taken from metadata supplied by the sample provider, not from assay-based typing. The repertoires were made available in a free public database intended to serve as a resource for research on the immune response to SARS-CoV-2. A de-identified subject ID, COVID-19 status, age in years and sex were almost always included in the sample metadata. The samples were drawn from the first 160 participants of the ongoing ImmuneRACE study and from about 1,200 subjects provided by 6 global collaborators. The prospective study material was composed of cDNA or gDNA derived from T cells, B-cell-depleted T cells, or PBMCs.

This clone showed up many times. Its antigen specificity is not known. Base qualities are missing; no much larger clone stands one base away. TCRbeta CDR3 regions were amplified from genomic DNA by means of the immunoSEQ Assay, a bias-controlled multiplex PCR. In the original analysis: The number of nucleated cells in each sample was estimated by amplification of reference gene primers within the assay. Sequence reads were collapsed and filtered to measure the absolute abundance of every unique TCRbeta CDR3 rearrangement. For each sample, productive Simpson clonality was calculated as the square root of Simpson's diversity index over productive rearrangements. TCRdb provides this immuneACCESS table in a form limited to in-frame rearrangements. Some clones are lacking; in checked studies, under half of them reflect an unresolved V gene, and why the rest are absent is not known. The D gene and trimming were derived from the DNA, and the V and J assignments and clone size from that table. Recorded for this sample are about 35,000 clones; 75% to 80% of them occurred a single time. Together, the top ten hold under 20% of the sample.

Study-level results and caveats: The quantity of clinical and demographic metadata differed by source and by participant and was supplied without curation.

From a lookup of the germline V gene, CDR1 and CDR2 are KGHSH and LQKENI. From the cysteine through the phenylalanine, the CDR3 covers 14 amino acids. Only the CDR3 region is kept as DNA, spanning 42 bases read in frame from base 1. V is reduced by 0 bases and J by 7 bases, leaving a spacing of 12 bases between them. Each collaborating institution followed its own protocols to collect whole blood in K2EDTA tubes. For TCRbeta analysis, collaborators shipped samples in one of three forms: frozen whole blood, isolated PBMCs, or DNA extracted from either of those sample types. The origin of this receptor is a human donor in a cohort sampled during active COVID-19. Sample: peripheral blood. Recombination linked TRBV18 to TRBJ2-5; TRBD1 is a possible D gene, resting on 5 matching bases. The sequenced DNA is TGTGCCAGCTCACCACCGGCAGGGCCGGGGACCCAGTACTTC. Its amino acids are CASSPPAGPGTQYF.